These T cell receptor beta chains were read from a single sample in a study of neurological immune-mediated disorders. TCRdb analysed the 5' RACE reads with MiXCR anew, one entry per CDR3 protein. The repertoire consists of around 97,000 distinct CDR3 sequences, with roughly 10% occurring once and the leading ten covering approximately 3.3%. Sequencing was carried out using PBMCs. The receptors here all came from a female donor with HTLV-1-associated myelopathy (HAM/TSP). CDR3s include the opening cysteine and the closing phenylalanine or tryptophan. The D gene is left open where the match is weak. Clone size is shown for a subset of rows, as once, few, many or a class of expanded clone.

clone_size,v_call,d_call,j_call,cdr3_nt,cdr3_aa
NA,TRBV28,TRBD2,TRBJ2-5,TGTGCCAGCAGTTTTTCGGGTAGCGGGGGCCTGGAGACCCAGTACTTC,CASSFSGSGGLETQYF
many,TRBV5-5,TRBD2,TRBJ2-3,TGTGCCAGCAGCCGAACAAGCGGGGGGCCAGGAGATACGCAGTATTTT,CASSRTSGGPGDTQYF
many,TRBV27,TRBD2,TRBJ2-3,TGTGCCAGCGGGGGGGAAGGGGATACGCAGTATTTT,CASGGEGDTQYF
many,TRBV20-1,NA,TRBJ2-3,TGCAGTGCCCAAGAGGGGGGTCACACAGATACGCAGTATTTT,CSAQEGGHTDTQYF
NA,TRBV20-1,TRBD2,TRBJ2-5,TGCAGTGCTAGAGCCGTGCTAGGCGGGGGGCGGTCAGAGACCCAGTACTTC,CSARAVLGGGRSETQYF
many,TRBV5-6,NA,TRBJ2-1,TGTGCCAGCAGCCGGGACGATCTCGAGCAGTTCTTC,CASSRDDLEQFF
NA,TRBV4-1,NA,TRBJ2-7,TGCGCCAGCAGACAAGAGGACTTC,CASRQEDF
NA,TRBV6-1,NA,TRBJ2-3,TGTGCCAGCAGTGAAACCGGGTTTGCGACAGATACGCAGTATTTT,CASSETGFATDTQYF
many,TRBV6-6,NA,TRBJ1-2,TGTGCCACCGAAGATTTCGGCTATGGCTACACCTTC,CATEDFGYGYTF
many,TRBV10-2,TRBD1,TRBJ2-2,TGCGCCAGCGCCCAGCAGGGGGCAATATACGGGGAGCTGTTTTTT,CASAQQGAIYGELFF
many,TRBV3-1,NA,TRBJ2-1,TGTGCCAGCAGCCAAATACAAATGCTGTTCTTC,CASSQIQMLFF
many,TRBV7-9,TRBD2,TRBJ2-3,TGTGCCAGCAGCTCAACCCTAGCGGGGCGTAGGACAGATACGCAGTATTTT,CASSSTLAGRRTDTQYF
many,TRBV5-1,NA,TRBJ2-7,TGCGCCAGCAGGATGGACGGGTACTACGAGCAGTACTTC,CASRMDGYYEQYF
many,TRBV12-5,NA,TRBJ1-1,TGTGCTAGTGGTTTGGTACTCGGGGGGAAGAGCACTGAAGCTTTCTTT,CASGLVLGGKSTEAFF
many,TRBV5-1,TRBD1,TRBJ2-1,TGCGCCAGCAGACTAATAGGACAGGCATACAATGAGCAGTTCTTC,CASRLIGQAYNEQFF
many,TRBV20-1,NA,TRBJ2-2,TGCAGTGCTAGAGACCCGGTGGGCAGCTCGAACACCGGGGAGCTGTTTTTT,CSARDPVGSSNTGELFF
once,TRBV28,NA,TRBJ2-2,NA,CASSLTSGNEQFFGPGTGELFF